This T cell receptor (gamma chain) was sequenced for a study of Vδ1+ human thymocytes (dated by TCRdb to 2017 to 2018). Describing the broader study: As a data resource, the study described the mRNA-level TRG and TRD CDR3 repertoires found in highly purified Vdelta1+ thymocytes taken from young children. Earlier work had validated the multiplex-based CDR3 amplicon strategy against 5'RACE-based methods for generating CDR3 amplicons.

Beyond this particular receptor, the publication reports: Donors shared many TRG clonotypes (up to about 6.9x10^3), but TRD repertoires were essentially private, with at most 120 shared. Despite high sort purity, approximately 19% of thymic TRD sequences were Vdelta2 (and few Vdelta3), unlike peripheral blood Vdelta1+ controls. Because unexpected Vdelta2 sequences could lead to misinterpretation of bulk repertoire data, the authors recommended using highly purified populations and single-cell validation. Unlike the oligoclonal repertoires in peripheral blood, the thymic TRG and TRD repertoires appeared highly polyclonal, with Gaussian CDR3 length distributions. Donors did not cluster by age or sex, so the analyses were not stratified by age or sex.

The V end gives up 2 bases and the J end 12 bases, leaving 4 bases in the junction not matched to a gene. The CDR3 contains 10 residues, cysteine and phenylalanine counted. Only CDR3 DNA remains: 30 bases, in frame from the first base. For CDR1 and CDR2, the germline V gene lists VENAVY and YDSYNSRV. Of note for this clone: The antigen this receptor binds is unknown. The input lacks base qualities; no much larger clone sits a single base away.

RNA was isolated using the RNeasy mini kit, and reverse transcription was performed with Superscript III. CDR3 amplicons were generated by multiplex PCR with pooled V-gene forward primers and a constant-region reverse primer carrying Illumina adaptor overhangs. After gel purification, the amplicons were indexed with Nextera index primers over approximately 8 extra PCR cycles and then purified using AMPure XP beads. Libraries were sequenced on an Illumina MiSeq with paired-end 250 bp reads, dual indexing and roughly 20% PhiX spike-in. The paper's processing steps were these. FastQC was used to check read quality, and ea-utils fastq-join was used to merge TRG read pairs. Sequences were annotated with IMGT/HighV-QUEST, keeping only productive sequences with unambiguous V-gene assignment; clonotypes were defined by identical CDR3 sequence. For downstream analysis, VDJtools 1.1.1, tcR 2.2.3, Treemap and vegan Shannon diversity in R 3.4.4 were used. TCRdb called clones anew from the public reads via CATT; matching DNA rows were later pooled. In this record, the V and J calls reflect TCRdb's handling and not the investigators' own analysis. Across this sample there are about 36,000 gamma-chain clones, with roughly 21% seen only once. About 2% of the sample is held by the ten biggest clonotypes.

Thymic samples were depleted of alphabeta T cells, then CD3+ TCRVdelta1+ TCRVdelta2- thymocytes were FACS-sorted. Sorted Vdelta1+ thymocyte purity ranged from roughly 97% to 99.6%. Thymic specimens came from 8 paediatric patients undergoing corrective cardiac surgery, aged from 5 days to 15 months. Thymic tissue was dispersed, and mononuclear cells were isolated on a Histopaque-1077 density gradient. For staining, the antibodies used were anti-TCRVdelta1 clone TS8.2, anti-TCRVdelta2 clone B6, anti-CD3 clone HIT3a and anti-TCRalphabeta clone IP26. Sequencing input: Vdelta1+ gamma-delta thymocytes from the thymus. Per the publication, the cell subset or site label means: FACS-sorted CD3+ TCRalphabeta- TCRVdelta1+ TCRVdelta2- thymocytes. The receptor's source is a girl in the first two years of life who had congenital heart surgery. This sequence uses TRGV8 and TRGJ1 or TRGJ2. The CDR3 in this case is CATWDMMKLF. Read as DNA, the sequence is TGTGCCACCTGGGATATGATGAAACTCTTT.